The rows below give T cell receptor beta chains drawn from one sample of a study of early T cells in non-severe SARS-CoV-2 infection. Via MiXCR, TCRdb re-called the 5' RACE reads, giving one row per CDR3 protein. The profile shows tens of thousands of distinct CDR3 sequences, 9.5% to 15% of them singletons. Material: whole blood. The receptors shown here come from an adult who was a healthcare worker with PCR-confirmed SARS-CoV-2 infection or an uninfected control (not recorded which). Both conserved end residues are part of each CDR3. The order of the fields is clone size, J gene, CDR3 length, D gene, V gene, CDR3 protein, CDR3 DNA. A D gene is named only where the DNA matches it firmly. Size values are once, few and many counts, or a class for expanded clones, and some rows have none.

>many|TRBJ2-7|11|.|TRBV25-1
CASPLLRPEYF
TGTGCCAGTCCTCTCTTACGACCGGAGTACTTC
>many|TRBJ2-1|15|.|TRBV11-2
CASSLVAGSYNEQFF
TGTGCCAGCAGCTTAGTCGCCGGGTCCTACAATGAGCAGTTCTTC
>many|TRBJ1-2|15|.|TRBV28
CASSLTGRSTSGYTF
TGTGCCAGCAGTTTAACAGGGAGGAGTACTAGTGGCTACACCTTC
>many|TRBJ2-5|14|TRBD2|TRBV2
CASSARLAVETQYF
TGTGCCAGCAGTGCCCGACTAGCAGTCGAGACCCAGTACTTC
>.|TRBJ2-3|20|TRBD2|TRBV9
CASSVEASGIVYTSTDTQYF
TGTGCCAGCAGCGTAGAGGCTAGCGGGATAGTCTATACTAGCACAGATACGCAGTATTTT
>many|TRBJ1-5|13|.|TRBV6-2/TRBV6-3
CASSWAGNQPQHF
TGTGCCAGCAGTTGGGCGGGAAATCAGCCCCAGCATTTT
>few|TRBJ1-4|13|.|TRBV30
CAWTPPVPEKLFF
TGTGCCTGGACGCCGCCAGTACCCGAAAAACTGTTTTTT
>.|TRBJ2-7|10|.|TRBV20-1
CSATAYEQYF
TGCAGTGCAACCGCCTACGAGCAGTACTTC
>many|TRBJ2-3|14|.|TRBV20-1
CSARDNRGTDTQYF
TGCAGTGCTAGAGATAATCGGGGAACAGATACGCAGTATTTT
>.|TRBJ1-1|13|.|TRBV11-2
CASSPLSDSEAFF
TGTGCCAGCAGCCCGCTGAGTGACTCTGAAGCTTTCTTT
>few|TRBJ2-2|14|TRBD2|TRBV29-1
CSALAGAGTGELFF
TGCAGCGCTCTAGCGGGAGCTGGCACCGGGGAGCTGTTTTTT
>many|TRBJ2-3|15|.|TRBV20-1
CSAYGKAELPDTQYF
TGCAGTGCCTACGGCAAAGCGGAACTCCCAGATACGCAGTATTTT
>many|TRBJ2-2|16|.|TRBV29-1
CSVEKGQAANTGELFF
TGCAGCGTTGAGAAAGGCCAGGCCGCGAACACCGGGGAGCTGTTTTTT
>many|TRBJ2-7|12|TRBD1|TRBV18
CASGTGGYEQYF
TGTGCCAGCGGGACAGGGGGCTACGAGCAGTACTTC
>.|TRBJ2-6|14|.|TRBV5-1
CASSLGVGANVLTF
TGCGCCAGCAGCTTAGGGGTTGGGGCCAACGTCCTGACTTTC
>.|TRBJ2-1|15|.|TRBV5-1
CASSLAPEAYNEQFF
TGCGCCAGCAGCTTGGCCCCAGAAGCCTACAATGAGCAGTTCTTC
>few|TRBJ2-1|14|TRBD2|TRBV10-3
CAISEGLAENEQFF
TGTGCCATCAGTGAAGGTCTAGCGGAAAATGAGCAGTTCTTC
>few|TRBJ2-3|17|.|TRBV21-1
CASSTTSGRIDTDTQYF
TGTGCCAGCAGCACGACTAGCGGGAGGATTGACACAGATACGCAGTATTTT
>many|TRBJ2-3|15|.|TRBV28
CASVHWDKNTDTQYF
TGTGCCAGTGTACACTGGGACAAAAACACAGATACGCAGTATTTT
>many|TRBJ1-5|14|TRBD1|TRBV5-1
CASSDGQGGQPQHF
TGCGCCAGCAGCGACGGACAGGGAGGTCAGCCCCAGCATTTT
>many|TRBJ1-5|14|.|TRBV20-1
CSAPTGSGNQPQHF
TGCAGTGCTCCTACAGGGTCGGGGAATCAGCCCCAGCATTTT
>few|TRBJ2-1|13|.|TRBV28
CASRQGFYNEQFF
TGTGCCAGCCGCCAGGGCTTCTACAATGAGCAGTTCTTC